The source of this T cell receptor (beta chain) is a study of shared clonotypes between healthy human individuals. About the study: Aged 18 to 49, the donors were a couple of women and a few men. General study results and limits: Rarefaction indicated that sorted-subset sequencing remained incomplete although depth was large. Lower generation probabilities were found for non-shared clonotypes than for those shared by all four donors. Donor scarcity curtailed the genetic and exposure-history diversity represented herein.

Sequencing used immunoSEQ multiplex PCR; TCRdb keeps in-frame clones, though not all of them. Of some 500,000 clones in the sample, roughly 95% are singletons; the top ten hold 0.05% to 0.08%. As regards this clone: The antigen is undetermined.

Looked up from germline, CDR1 is SGHRS and CDR2 is YFSETQ. The CDR3 is 15 residues long. V lost 6 bases and J lost 0, with 12 bases in between. The receptor comes from a young woman in good health. Sequences were obtained from naive CD4+ T cells sorted from blood. The subset here: CD45RA+ positively selected. J is TRBJ1-4 and V is TRBV5-1; TRBD1 might be the D (5 bases). The CDR3 DNA sequence: TGCGCCAGCACCCCGGGGGGGACAACTAATGAAAAACTGTTTTTT. Residues: CASTPGGTTNEKLFF. Supplemented by reference TRBV5-1 and TRBJ1-4, the full variable domain reads KAGVTQTPRYLIKTRGQQVTLSCSPISGHRSVSWYQQTPGQGLQFLFEYFSETQRNKGNFPGRFSGRQFSNSRSEMNVSTLELGDSALYLCASTPGGTTNEKLFFGSGTQLSVL.